A single sample gave rise to the 9 T cell receptor beta chains below, sequenced in a study of shared clonotypes between healthy human individuals. The method was immunoSEQ multiplex PCR; TCRdb's version includes in-frame clones alone and lacks a portion of them. The profile covers approximately 740,000 clones, with under 80% appearing a single time and under 2% taken by the ten largest. The sequenced sample was memory CD4+ T cells sorted from blood. Subset here: CD45RA-negative fraction. The receptor set was obtained from a woman aged 25 to 39 in good health.

The J gene is TRBJ2-1, the V gene TRBV5-4, with 8 bases aligning to TRBD1. The J segment lost 7 bases and the V segment lost 4 bases, leaving 4 bases of the junction unmatched. The length of the CDR3 is 13 residues. Germline CDR1 is SGHNT and CDR2 is YYREEE (reference sequence). CDR3 sequence reads: CASSQGQANEQFF. CDR3 bases: TGTGCCAGCAGCCAGGGACAGGCGAATGAGCAGTTCTTC.

This clone was counted only a few times. The chain joins TRBV11-2 to TRBJ2-5; TRBD2 aligns across 8 bases. Trimming took 6 bases from V and 1 from J; bases not matched to a gene: 7. Germline V lookup: CDR1 SGHAT, CDR2 FQNNGV. The CDR3 contains 15 residues. The CDR3 DNA follows: TGTGCCAGCAGTACCGGGACTAGAAGCCAAGAGACCCAGTACTTC. Encoded protein: CASSTGTRSQETQYF.

The rearrangement uses TRBV28 and TRBJ2-1; D is uncertain. V lost 7 bases and J 2 bases, leaving 12 bases between the germline ends. The CDR3 spans 14 residues. The germline V gene encodes CDR1 MDHEN and CDR2 SYDVKM. CDR3 protein: CASTPGQTYNEQFF. The CDR3, as DNA: TGTGCCAGCACCCCTGGTCAAACCTACAATGAGCAGTTCTTC.

This clone was recorded at least ten times. This sample also contains other DNA sequences that code for the same CDR3. The V call is TRBV4-1, the J call TRBJ2-3, with 11 bases identical to TRBD2. Germline V CDR1 and CDR2: MGHRA, YSYEKL. This CDR3 is built from 14 residues. Germline trimming cut 0 bases from V and 10 bases from J; bases unmatched to any gene: 3. The CDR3 reads CASSQDLGLAAQYF. CDR3 DNA: TGCGCCAGCAGCCAAGATCTGGGACTAGCGGCGCAGTATTTT.

The J gene is TRBJ1-2, the V gene TRBV6-6, with D perhaps TRBD1 (5 bases). The CDR3 is 15 amino acids. Trimming stripped 5 bases from V and 10 bases from J, with 23 bases between. Per germline, CDR1 MNHNY and CDR2 SVGAGI (reference sequence). The CDR3 region is CASSPNSGPGGVYTF. CDR3 nucleotides: TGTGCCAGCAGTCCCAATTCGGGGCCGGGAGGAGTCTACACCTTC.

This rearrangement joins TRBV5-1 to TRBJ2-1; no clear D gene. The CDR3 loop spans 16 amino acids. In germline, CDR1 is SGHRS, CDR2 YFSETQ. The V and J ends lost 4 bases and 0 bases respectively, with 14 bases between them. The CDR3 DNA reads TGCGCCAGCAGCCCTGAGAAGCAGAGCTCCTACAATGAGCAGTTCTTC. Translation gives CASSPEKQSSYNEQFF.

This clone appeared a single time. V is TRBV5-6 and J is TRBJ1-5; D uncertain. Germline V CDR1 and CDR2: SGHDT, YYEEEE. With 4 bases removed from V and 0 bases from J, the gap between germline ends came to 23 bases. The CDR3 sequence is 19 residues long. CDR3 in amino acids: CASSPSRTDAGNSNQPQHF. In DNA form, the CDR3 reads TGTGCCAGCAGCCCTTCGCGGACGGACGCCGGCAATAGCAATCAGCCCCAGCATTTT.

The V gene is TRBV18, the J gene TRBJ2-2; no clear D gene. Trimming took off 3 bases at V and 4 bases at J, with 12 bases between the two ends. Germline-derived CDR1 and CDR2 are KGHSH and LQKENI. This CDR3 is built from 15 residues. The CDR3 sequence is CASSPDNGITGELFF. In DNA, the CDR3 is TGTGCCAGCTCACCGGATAATGGGATCACCGGGGAGCTGTTTTTT.

Relative to its sample, this clone is medium-sized. CDR3 sequence: CASSENLSWATNTGELFF. CDR3 nucleotides: TGTGCCAGCAGTGAAAACCTATCCTGGGCGACGAACACCGGGGAGCTGTTTTTT. This chain connects TRBV2 to TRBJ2-2; D unresolved. Germline-derived CDR1 and CDR2 are SNHLY and FYNNEI. Trimming cost V 2 bases and J 0 bases, with 16 bases left between them. The CDR3 runs to 18 residues.